This record looks at one TCR beta chain sequence and its context. The data were obtained in a study of blood T cell repertoires in COVID-19. The method was immunoSEQ multiplex PCR; TCRdb's version includes in-frame clones alone and lacks a portion of them. This table holds about 240,000 clones, 86% found once. This CDR3 comprises 15 residues. CDR1 and CDR2 (germline): LNHDA, SQIVND (reference sequence). Trimming at V came to 5 bases and at J to 6 bases, leaving 5 bases not matched to a gene. This chain links TRBV19 with TRBJ1-5; 12 bases map to TRBD1. The sequenced material came from peripheral blood. The sequence derives from a man in his sixties with acute or convalescent COVID-19. The CDR3 DNA sequence: TGTGCCAGTAGTGGGACAGGGGGCCCTTTTCAGCCCCAGCATTTT. Translating it yields CASSGTGGPFQPQHF.